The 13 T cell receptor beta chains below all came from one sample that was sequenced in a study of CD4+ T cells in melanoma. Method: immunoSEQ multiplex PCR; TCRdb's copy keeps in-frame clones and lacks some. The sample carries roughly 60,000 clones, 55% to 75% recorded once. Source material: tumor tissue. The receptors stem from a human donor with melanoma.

The CDR3 DNA reads TGTGCCAGCAGTTACTCGAAGGGGAGTCATTCACCCCTCCACTTT. Protein: CASSYSKGSHSPLHF. V gene TRBV6-5 combines with J gene TRBJ1-6, with D tentatively TRBD1 (5 bases). Trimming left V 0 bases short and J 8 bases short, with 11 bases between. The V gene's germline CDR1 is MNHEY and CDR2 SVGAGI. There are 15 residues in the CDR3.

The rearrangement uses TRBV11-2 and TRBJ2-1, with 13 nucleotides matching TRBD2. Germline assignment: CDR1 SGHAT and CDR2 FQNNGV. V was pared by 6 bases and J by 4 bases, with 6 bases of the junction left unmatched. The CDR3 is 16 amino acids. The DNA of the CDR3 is TGTGCCAGCAGACAACTAGCGGGGGGGATATACAATGAGCAGTTCTTC. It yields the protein CASRQLAGGIYNEQFF. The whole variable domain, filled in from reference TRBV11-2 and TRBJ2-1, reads EAGVAQSPRYKIIEKRQSVAFWCNPISGHATLYWYQQILGQGPKLLIQFQNNGVVDDSQLPKDRFSAERLKGVDSTLKIQPAKLEDSAVYLCASRQLAGGIYNEQFFGPGTRLTVL.

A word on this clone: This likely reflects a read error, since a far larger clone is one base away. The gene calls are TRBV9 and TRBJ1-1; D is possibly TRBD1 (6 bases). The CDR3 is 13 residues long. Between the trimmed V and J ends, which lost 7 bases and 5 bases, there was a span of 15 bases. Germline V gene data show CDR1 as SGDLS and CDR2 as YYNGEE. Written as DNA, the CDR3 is TGTGCCAGCGGTCCACAGGGAAAGACTGAAGCTTTCTTT. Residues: CASGPQGKTEAFF. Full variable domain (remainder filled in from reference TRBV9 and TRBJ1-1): DSGVTQTPKHLITATGQRVTLRCSPRSGDLSVYWYQQSLDQGLQFLIQYYNGEERAKGNILERFSAQQFPDLHSELNLSSLELGDSALYFCASGPQGKTEAFFGQGTRLTVV.

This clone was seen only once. DNA for the CDR3: TGTGCCAGCAGTGACAGGGGACAGAGAGCTTTCTTT. It yields the protein CASSDRGQRAFF. J is TRBJ1-1 and V is TRBV6-5; TRBD1 matches at 8 bases. V lost 5 bases, J lost 10 bases, and 6 bases stayed unmatched. This CDR3 is 12 amino acids long. Looked up from germline, CDR1 is MNHEY and CDR2 is SVGAGI.

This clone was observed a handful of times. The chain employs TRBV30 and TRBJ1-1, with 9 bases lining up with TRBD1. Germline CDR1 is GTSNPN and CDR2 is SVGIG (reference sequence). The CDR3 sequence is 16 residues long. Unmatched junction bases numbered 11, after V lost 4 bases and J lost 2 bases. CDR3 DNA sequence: TGTGCCTGGAAAGTCCTATGGGACAGGGTTAACACTGAAGCTTTCTTT. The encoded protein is CAWKVLWDRVNTEAFF. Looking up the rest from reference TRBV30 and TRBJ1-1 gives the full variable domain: SQTIHQWPATLVQPVGSPLSLECTVEGTSNPNLYWYRQAAGRGLQLLFYSVGIGQISSEVPQNLSASRPQDRQFILSSKKLLLSDSGFYLCAWKVLWDRVNTEAFFGQGTRLTVV.

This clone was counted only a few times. The CDR3 bases are TGTGCCAGCAGCTTGAGGGAGGGGCTGAACACTGAAGCTTTCTTT. Translation gives CASSLREGLNTEAFF. The chain joins TRBV5-6 to TRBJ1-1, with D possibly being TRBD1 (5 bases). V was trimmed by 1 base and J by 0 bases, leaving 10 bases between them. The germline gives CDR1 SGHDT, CDR2 YYEEEE. CDR3 size: 15 residues.

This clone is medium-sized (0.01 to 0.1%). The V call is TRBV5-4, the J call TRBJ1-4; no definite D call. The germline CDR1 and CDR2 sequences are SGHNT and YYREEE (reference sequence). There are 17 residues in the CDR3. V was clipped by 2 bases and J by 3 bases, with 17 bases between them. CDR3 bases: TGTGCCAGCAGCTTTAATCCCAGCCTAACCCCTAATGAAAAACTGTTTTTT. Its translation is CASSFNPSLTPNEKLFF.

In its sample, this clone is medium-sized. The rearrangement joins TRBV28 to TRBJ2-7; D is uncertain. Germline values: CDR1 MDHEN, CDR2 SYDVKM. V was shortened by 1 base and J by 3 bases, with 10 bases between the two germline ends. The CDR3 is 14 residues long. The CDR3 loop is CASSLLAMDYEQYF. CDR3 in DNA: TGTGCCAGCAGTTTATTGGCGATGGACTACGAGCAGTACTTC.

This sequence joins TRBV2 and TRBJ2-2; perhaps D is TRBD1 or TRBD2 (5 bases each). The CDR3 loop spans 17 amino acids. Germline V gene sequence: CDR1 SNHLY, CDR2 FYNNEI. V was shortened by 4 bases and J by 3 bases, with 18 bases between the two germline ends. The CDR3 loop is CASSAMGRVVDTGELFF. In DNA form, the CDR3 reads TGTGCCAGCAGTGCCATGGGACGGGTGGTGGACACCGGGGAGCTGTTTTTT.

The CDR3 loop is CASSPLLAGETQYF. The CDR3 DNA reads as TGTGCCAGCAGCCCGCTCTTAGCGGGGGAGACCCAGTACTTC. The rearrangement links TRBV11-2 to TRBJ2-5; TRBD2 matches at 8 bases. The CDR3 is 14 residues long. Trimming at V came to 5 bases and at J to 5 bases, leaving 7 bases not matched to a gene. In germline, CDR1 is SGHAT, CDR2 FQNNGV.

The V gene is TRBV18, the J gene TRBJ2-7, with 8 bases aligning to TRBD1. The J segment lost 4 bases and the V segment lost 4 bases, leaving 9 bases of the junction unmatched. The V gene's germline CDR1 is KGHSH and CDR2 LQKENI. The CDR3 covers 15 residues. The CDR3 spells CASSQSAGGQYEQYF. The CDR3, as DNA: TGTGCCAGCTCACAGTCGGCAGGGGGCCAGTACGAGCAGTACTTC.

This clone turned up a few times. CDR3 nucleotides: TGTGCCAGTAGTATAGCAGGGTTGAACACTGAAGCTTTCTTT. Its translation: CASSIAGLNTEAFF. This chain uses TRBV19 with TRBJ1-1; tentative D call: TRBD1 (5 bases). Between the trimmed V and J ends, which lost 1 base and 0 bases, there was a span of 6 bases. This CDR3 spans 14 amino acids. Germline values: CDR1 LNHDA, CDR2 SQIVND (reference sequence). The variable domain in full, completed from reference TRBV19 and TRBJ1-1, reads DGGITQSPKYLFRKEGQNVTLSCEQNLNHDAMYWYRQDPGQGLRLIYYSQIVNDFQKGDIAEGYSVSREKKESFPLTVTSAQKNPTAFYLCASSIAGLNTEAFFGQGTRLTVV.

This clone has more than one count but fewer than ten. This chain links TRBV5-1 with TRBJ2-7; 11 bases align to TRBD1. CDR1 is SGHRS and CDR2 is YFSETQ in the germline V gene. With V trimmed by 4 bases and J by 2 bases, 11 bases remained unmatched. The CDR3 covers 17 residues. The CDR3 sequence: CASSPGQGGRLPYEQYF. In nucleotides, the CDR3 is TGCGCCAGCAGCCCGGGACAGGGGGGACGGTTACCCTACGAGCAGTACTTC.